These 4 T cell receptor beta chains came from one sample sequenced in a study of cytomegalovirus exposure and HLA in healthy donors. The PCR contained 60 Vbeta and 13 Jbeta primers. TCRdb's copy holds only in-frame clones and misses some; the assay was immunoSEQ multiplex PCR. The sample lists about 120,000 clones, approximately 83% occurring once. The sample comprised PBMCs. The receptors here all came from a woman between 40 and 55 years old in good health and CMV-seropositive.

The genes are TRBV7-2 and TRBJ2-5; D gene unclear. V shed 5 bases and J shed 9 bases, with 22 bases lying between them. Germline CDR1 is SGHTA and CDR2 is FQGNSA. This CDR3 spans 15 amino acids. The CDR3 nucleotides read TGTGCCAGCAGCCCAACTGGAGTTGTTGGAGCCTCCCAGTACTTC. It translates to CASSPTGVVGASQYF.

The CDR3 DNA reads TGTGCCAGCTCACCTAGCGGGACCTGGCTAGGTACGCAGTATTTT. Its translation: CASSPSGTWLGTQYF. The chain uses TRBV18 and TRBJ2-3, with 8 bases identical to TRBD2. The CDR3 sequence is 15 residues long. V was clipped by 3 bases and J by 8 bases; unmatched bases: 10. Per the germline V gene, CDR1 is KGHSH and CDR2 is LQKENI.

The rearrangement links TRBV5-4 to TRBJ2-5, with D perhaps TRBD2 (5 bases). V dropped 4 bases and J dropped 9 bases, with 19 bases sitting between them. Germline loops: CDR1 SGHNT, CDR2 YYREEE (reference sequence). This CDR3 has 14 residues. The CDR3, as DNA: TGTGCCAGCAGCGTAAAAAGCTTGGAGGAGGCCCAGTACTTC. Translation gives CASSVKSLEEAQYF. Variable domain in full (rest from reference TRBV5-4 and TRBJ2-5): ETGVTQSPTHLIKTRGQQVTLRCSSQSGHNTVSWYQQALGQGPQFIFQYYREEENGRGNFPPRFSGLQFPNYSSELNVNALELDDSALYLCASSVKSLEEAQYFGPGTRLLVL.

The genes are TRBV7-9 and TRBJ2-3; 9 bases line up with TRBD1. Germline values: CDR1 SEHNR, CDR2 FQNEAQ (reference sequence). The CDR3 has 15 amino acids. V dropped 5 bases and J dropped 5; count of bases not matched to a gene: 8. The CDR3: CASSARTGEGDTQYF. CDR3 sequence (DNA): TGTGCCAGCAGCGCCCGGACAGGGGAAGGAGATACGCAGTATTTT.